This is a list of T cell receptor beta chains from one sample in a study of T cells in Graves' hyperthyroidism and ophthalmopathy. TCRdb analysed the multiplex PCR reads with MiXCR anew, one entry per CDR3 protein. The data contain about 400,000 distinct CDR3 sequences, roughly 15% of them singletons. The specimen sequenced was blood. All receptors derive from a woman younger than 35 with Graves' hyperthyroidism. Each CDR3 is given with its conserved first and last residue. The order of the fields is D gene, clone size, J gene, V gene, CDR3 DNA, CDR3 protein. D genes are given only for firm matches. A clone size is listed for some rows: how often the clone was seen (once, few, many), or a class if it is expanded.

TRBD2	many	TRBJ2-5	TRBV7-9	TGTGCCAGCAGCCCCTGGACTAGCGGGATGCCTGGAGAGACCCAGTACTTC	CASSPWTSGMPGETQYF
-	many	TRBJ1-1	TRBV10-3	TGTGCCATCAGTTTGGGACCGAACACTGAAGCTTTCTTT	CAISLGPNTEAFF
-	-	TRBJ2-5	TRBV30	TGTGCCTGGACTAACCCGTTTCAAGAGACCCAGTACTTC	CAWTNPFQETQYF
-	-	TRBJ2-4	TRBV27	TGTGCCAGTGCTTCAGGGGAGGGCACTCAGTACTTC	CASASGEGTQYF
TRBD1	many	TRBJ1-1	TRBV20-1	TGCAGTGCTAGCACAGGGGGCGGATGGGACACTGAAGCTTTCTTT	CSASTGGGWDTEAFF
-	-	TRBJ1-1	TRBV18	TGTGCCAGCTCACCCAGAACACCCCTAGTCGCCACTGAAGCTTTCTTT	CASSPRTPLVATEAFF
TRBD2	-	TRBJ2-3	TRBV2	TGTGCCAGCAGTGTAGGGGTAGCGGGAGAGGATACGCAGTATTTT	CASSVGVAGEDTQYF
-	many	TRBJ1-5	TRBV18	TGTGCCAGCTCACCGTCCTACTTTAGCAATCAGCCCCAGCATTTT	CASSPSYFSNQPQHF
-	-	TRBJ1-6	TRBV6-6	TGTGCCAGCAGTTACTCGGGGATTAATTCACCCCTCCACTTT	CASSYSGINSPLHF
TRBD2	-	TRBJ2-1	TRBV15	TGTGCCACCAGCAGAGGACTAGCAAATGAGCAGTTCTTC	CATSRGLANEQFF
-	many	TRBJ2-3	TRBV20-1	TGCAGTGCTAGAGATGTAGCGTCCGCAGATACGCAGTATTTT	CSARDVASADTQYF
-	many	TRBJ1-1	TRBV10-3	TGTGCCATCAGTGACCCGGGACAATGGAACACTGAAGCTTTCTTT	CAISDPGQWNTEAFF
TRBD2	-	TRBJ2-7	TRBV7-6	TGTGCCAGCAGCGAACTAGCGGGGAATTACGAGCAGTACTTC	CASSELAGNYEQYF
TRBD1	many	TRBJ2-4	TRBV3-1	TGTGCCAGCAGCCTATACCCTCCCGGGACAGAAACAACCGTAGCCAAAAACATTCAGTACTTC	CASSLYPPGTETTVAKNIQYF
-	few	TRBJ1-1	TRBV19	TGTGCCAGCATGGGCAGTATGAACACTGAAGCTTTCTTT	CASMGSMNTEAFF
-	-	TRBJ1-2	TRBV30	TGTGCCTGGGGGGGTGGCTACACCTTC	CAWGGGYTF
TRBD1	-	TRBJ2-5	TRBV6-2/TRBV6-3	TGTGCCAGCTTCCCGCTGGGACAGCCTCAAGAGACCCAGTACTTC	CASFPLGQPQETQYF
TRBD2	many	TRBJ2-1	TRBV5-1	TGCGCCAGCAGCTTGGAAAGAACTAGCGGGGGAAAGCAGTTCTTC	CASSLERTSGGKQFF